One and the same sample provided the 17 T cell receptor beta chains below, sequenced in a study of blood T cell repertoires in COVID-19. Clones were read by immunoSEQ multiplex PCR, and TCRdb kept only the in-frame ones, dropping some. Among about 430,000 clones listed, 80% to 90% were seen once. Specimen: PBMCs or T cells enriched from blood (not recorded which). These receptors all come from a young man who had recovered from COVID-19.

The chain links TRBV18 to TRBJ1-5, with 10 nucleotides matching TRBD1. The V segment lost 1 base and the J segment 1 base; nucleotides outside the gene matches: 7. From germline, CDR1 is KGHSH and CDR2 LQKENI. The CDR3 covers 18 residues. The CDR3 loop reads CASSPLPPGQGSNQPQHF. The CDR3 DNA is TGTGCCAGCTCACCACTTCCACCGGGACAGGGGAGCAATCAGCCCCAGCATTTT. Looking up the rest from reference TRBV18 and TRBJ1-5 gives the full variable domain: NAGVMQNPRHLVRRRGQEARLRCSPMKGHSHVYWYRQLPEEGLKFMVYLQKENIIDESGMPKERFSAEFPKEGPSILRIQQVVRGDSAAYFCASSPLPPGQGSNQPQHFGDGTRLSIL.

This sequence joins TRBV5-4 and TRBJ2-1; a weak D match, TRBD1 (5 bases). V dropped 1 base and J dropped 6 bases, with 8 bases sitting between them. The CDR3 runs 13 residues. Germline V gives CDR1 SGHNT, CDR2 YYREEE (reference sequence). The CDR3 DNA sequence: TGTGCCAGCAGCTTGAACAGGTTCAATGAGCAGTTCTTC. This encodes CASSLNRFNEQFF.

This chain connects TRBV19 to TRBJ2-7; no reliable D call. Trimming stripped 4 bases from V and 2 bases from J, with 9 bases between. Germline-derived CDR1 and CDR2 are LNHDA and SQIVND (reference sequence). The CDR3 has 13 amino acids. DNA for the CDR3: TGTGCCAGTAGTAGAGAGCGAGCCTACGAGCAGTACTTC. Protein: CASSRERAYEQYF.

This rearrangement joins TRBV6-1 to TRBJ2-5, with 8 bases aligning to TRBD1. The CDR3 length is 15 residues. Per germline, CDR1 MNHNS and CDR2 SASEGT. V gave up 2 bases and J gave up 5 bases; unmatched junction bases: 7. DNA of the CDR3: TGTGCCAGCAGTGAATACCAGGGGGCGGGGGAGACCCAGTACTTC. It translates to CASSEYQGAGETQYF.

For this clone: The sample holds other DNA sequences that translate to the same CDR3. The gene calls are TRBV6-5 and TRBJ2-3; possible D gene TRBD2, 6 bases. Germline V lookup: CDR1 MNHEY, CDR2 SVGAGI. The CDR3 is 14 amino acids. Trimming shortened V by 3 bases and J by 0 bases, and 7 bases separated the two germline ends. DNA of the CDR3: TGTGCCAGCAGTTATAGCGGTAGCACAGATACGCAGTATTTT. Translation: CASSYSGSTDTQYF.

The genes are TRBV3-1 (or the pseudogene TRBV3-2) and TRBJ2-3, with TRBD2 identical over 11 bases. The V gene end was trimmed by 4 bases and the J gene end by 2 bases; junction bases not matched to a gene: 5. There are 16 residues in the CDR3. CDR1 LGHDT and CDR2 YNNKEL come from the germline V gene (reference sequence). CDR3 sequence: CASSPGLAEPTDTQYF. The CDR3 DNA reads as TGTGCCAGCAGCCCGGGACTAGCGGAACCCACAGATACGCAGTATTTT.

This chain links TRBV7-9 with TRBJ2-2; TRBD1 agrees at 10 bases. The CDR3 has 16 amino acids. The J segment lost 9 bases and the V segment lost 4 bases, leaving 11 bases of the junction unmatched. Germline loops: CDR1 SEHNR, CDR2 FQNEAQ (reference sequence). The CDR3 spells CASSYGTGAIKWELFF. CDR3 in DNA: TGTGCCAGCAGCTACGGGACAGGGGCCATCAAGTGGGAGCTGTTTTTT.

The rearrangement joins TRBV29-1 to TRBJ2-1; possible D gene TRBD2, 5 bases. The CDR3 sequence is 14 residues long. V lost 6 bases and J lost 2, with 14 bases in between. Germline V lookup: CDR1 SQVTM, CDR2 ANQGSEA. CDR3 in amino acids: CSVRAQDPYNEQFF. CDR3 sequence (DNA): TGCAGCGTGAGGGCCCAAGACCCCTACAATGAGCAGTTCTTC.

Note on this clone: At the DNA level, this CDR3 is encoded by other sequences in the same sample as well. V is TRBV2 and J is TRBJ1-1; D gene uncertain. Looked up from germline, CDR1 is SNHLY and CDR2 is FYNNEI. V lost 4 bases to trimming and J lost 1 base, with 7 bases between them. This CDR3 has 13 amino acids. CDR3: CASSGQKNTEAFF. CDR3 nucleotides: TGTGCCAGCAGTGGGCAGAAGAACACTGAAGCTTTCTTT.

This sequence joins TRBV29-1 and TRBJ1-6, with 7 nucleotides matching TRBD1. Germline assignment: CDR1 SQVTM and CDR2 ANQGSEA. Germline trimming cut 6 bases from V and 5 bases from J; bases unmatched to any gene: 4. The CDR3 extends over 13 amino acids. CDR3 amino acids: CSVRDRDNSPLHF. DNA for the CDR3: TGCAGCGTCCGGGACAGAGATAATTCACCCCTCCACTTT.

The chain is built from TRBV18 and TRBJ1-1, with unresolved D. Germline V gives CDR1 KGHSH, CDR2 LQKENI. Trimming pared 3 bases from V and 4 bases from J, leaving 12 bases between. This CDR3 is 14 amino acids long. The CDR3 spells CASSPGSEATEAFF. The CDR3 region has the DNA TGTGCCAGCTCACCTGGTTCCGAGGCCACTGAAGCTTTCTTT.

The chain recombines TRBV30 with TRBJ2-7; unclear D gene. The CDR3 loop spans 12 amino acids. Between the trimmed V and J ends, which lost 2 bases and 2 bases, there was a span of 7 bases. Looked up from germline, CDR1 is GTSNPN and CDR2 is SVGIG (reference sequence). DNA for the CDR3: TGTGCCTGGAGTCCACAACCCTACGAGCAGTACTTC. This sequence encodes CAWSPQPYEQYF.

The chain carries TRBV12-5 and TRBJ1-2; no definite D call. The CDR3 contains 13 residues. The V gene lost 1 base and the J gene lost 8 bases, with 11 bases spanning the gap. Per the germline V gene, CDR1 is LGHNT and CDR2 is FRNRAP. The CDR3 is CASGLAAHWGYTF. In DNA form, the CDR3 reads TGTGCTAGTGGTTTGGCCGCTCACTGGGGCTACACCTTC.

This clone is a singleton in its sample. This sequence joins TRBV5-1 and TRBJ2-1; 8 positions match TRBD2. The CDR3 has 17 residues. Germline V CDR1 and CDR2: SGHRS, YFSETQ. Losses at the gene ends were 0 bases for V and 0 bases for J; bases not matched to a gene: 5. CDR3 DNA: TGCGCCAGCAGCTTGGAGGGACTAGAGAGCTCCTACAATGAGCAGTTCTTC. Encoded protein: CASSLEGLESSYNEQFF.

In its sample, this clone was seen once. J is TRBJ1-5 and V is TRBV6-1; D remains ambiguous. Germline values: CDR1 MNHNS, CDR2 SASEGT. The CDR3 loop spans 12 amino acids. Trimming left V 2 bases short and J 5 bases short, with 4 bases between. The CDR3 DNA is TGTGCCAGCAGTGAACATCATCAGCCCCAGCATTTT. Protein sequence: CASSEHHQPQHF.

The V and J genes are TRBV19 and TRBJ2-7; a weak D match, TRBD2 (6 bases). This CDR3 is built from 15 residues. Trimming cost V 3 bases and J 7 bases, with 19 bases left between them. The germline V gene encodes CDR1 LNHDA and CDR2 SQIVND (reference sequence). CDR3 region: CASSIDGSPQREQYF. CDR3 bases: TGTGCCAGTAGTATTGACGGGAGCCCTCAGAGAGAGCAGTACTTC.

A few counts support this clone. V usage is TRBV28 and J usage is TRBJ2-1; 7 positions agree with TRBD1. This CDR3 region has 14 residues. V was pared by 5 bases and J by 0 bases, with 1 base of the junction left unmatched. Germline CDR1 and CDR2: MDHEN and SYDVKM. For the CDR3, the DNA is TGTGCCAGCAGTCCAGGGGGCTCCTACAATGAGCAGTTCTTC. Its translation is CASSPGGSYNEQFF.